These 9 T cell receptor beta chains were sequenced from one sample in a study of T-cell reconstitution after alpha-beta-depleted transplantation in children. Unique molecular identifiers were built into the TCRbeta library. TCRdb processed the PCR reads anew with MiXCR; each CDR3 protein has one entry. Among 600,000 to 700,000 distinct CDR3 sequences listed, approximately 15% were seen once. The source was PBMCs from the stem cell graft donor, collected from the stem cell graft. The receptor set was obtained from a human donor who donated a stem cell graft to a child with acute myeloid leukemia.

This clonotype was counted between two and nine times. The chain joins TRBV20-1 to TRBJ1-6; no clear D. CDR3 length equals 10 residues. The V gene lost 8 bases and the J gene lost 9 bases, with 8 bases spanning the gap. The germline gives CDR1 DFQATT, CDR2 SNEGSKA (reference sequence). CDR3 bases: TGCAGTCTTTCGTTTTCACCCCTCCACTTT. Protein product: CSLSFSPLHF.

This clonotype was seen ten or more times. The chain couples TRBV5-5 to TRBJ2-1; D is tentatively TRBD1 or TRBD2 (5 bases each). The length of the CDR3 is 15 residues. The germline V and J ends were trimmed by 1 base and 4 bases, with 12 bases remaining between them. The germline V gene has CDR1 SGHKS and CDR2 YYEKEE (reference sequence). For the CDR3, the DNA is TGTGCCAGCAGCTTGACCGGGACCCCATACAATGAGCAGTTCTTC. Its translation is CASSLTGTPYNEQFF.

Only a few counts were recorded for this clonotype. This chain uses TRBV5-1 with TRBJ2-5, with 8 bases aligning to TRBD1. The junction had 9 bases not matched to a gene; V was cut back by 0 bases and J by 5 bases. The CDR3 covers 16 residues. Germline CDR1 reads SGHRS; CDR2 reads YFSETQ. CDR3 DNA: TGCGCCAGCAGCTTGGGAGACAGGGGATTGACGGAGACCCAGTACTTC. It is translated as CASSLGDRGLTETQYF.

This clonotype was recorded at least ten times. The chain has TRBV9 and TRBJ1-6, with D unclear. V shed 0 bases and J shed 9 bases, with 10 bases lying between them. CDR3 length: 14 amino acids. Per germline, CDR1 SGDLS and CDR2 YYNGEE. CDR3 nucleotide sequence: TGTGCCAGCAGCGTAGGAAGCCCTGGTTCACCCCTCCACTTT. It translates to CASSVGSPGSPLHF.

This clonotype occurred many times. The J gene is TRBJ1-1, the V gene TRBV7-9, with D possibly matching TRBD1 (6 bases). This CDR3 is built from 13 residues. Germline values: CDR1 SEHNR, CDR2 FQNEAQ (reference sequence). The germline V and J ends were trimmed by 7 bases and 5 bases, with 14 bases remaining between them. DNA of the CDR3: TGTGCCAGCACCTCAGGGGCGCGTACTGAAGCTTTCTTT. This encodes CASTSGARTEAFF.

This chain links TRBV12-3 or TRBV12-4 with TRBJ2-5; weak D call: TRBD2 (5 bases). The CDR3 has 15 residues. V lost 4 bases and J lost 2, with 14 bases in between. CDR3: CASSSDGKDQETQYF. CDR3 nucleotide sequence: TGTGCCAGCAGTTCCGACGGGAAGGATCAAGAGACCCAGTACTTC.

This clonotype was seen a handful of times. The rearrangement links TRBV4-3 to TRBJ2-2; D not resolved. V was trimmed by 2 bases and J by 6 bases, leaving 10 bases between them. The CDR3 contains 14 residues. Germline CDR1 LGHNA, CDR2 YSLEER. CDR3 residues: CASSQYRSSGELFF. The CDR3 DNA sequence: TGCGCCAGCAGCCAATACCGGTCCTCCGGGGAGCTGTTTTTT.

This clonotype was counted a few times. The chain links TRBV5-1 to TRBJ1-6, with TRBD1 matching 8 bases. Trimming at V came to 2 bases and at J to 8 bases, leaving 6 bases not matched to a gene. Looked up from germline, CDR1 is SGHRS and CDR2 is YFSETQ. The CDR3 is made up of 15 amino acids. For the CDR3, the DNA is TGCGCCAGCAGCTTAGCCCCGGACAGGGATTCACCCCTCCACTTT. Protein sequence: CASSLAPDRDSPLHF.

The chain recombines TRBV4-1 with TRBJ1-1, with D possibly TRBD1 on 6 matching bases. V was pared by 1 base and J by 5 bases, with 17 bases between. CDR1 is MGHRA and CDR2 is YSYEKL in the germline V gene. This CDR3 comprises 16 residues. The DNA of the CDR3 is TGCGCCAGCAGCCAAGTCGGGGGGGGCAAGAGGACTGAAGCTTTCTTT. It is translated as CASSQVGGGKRTEAFF.